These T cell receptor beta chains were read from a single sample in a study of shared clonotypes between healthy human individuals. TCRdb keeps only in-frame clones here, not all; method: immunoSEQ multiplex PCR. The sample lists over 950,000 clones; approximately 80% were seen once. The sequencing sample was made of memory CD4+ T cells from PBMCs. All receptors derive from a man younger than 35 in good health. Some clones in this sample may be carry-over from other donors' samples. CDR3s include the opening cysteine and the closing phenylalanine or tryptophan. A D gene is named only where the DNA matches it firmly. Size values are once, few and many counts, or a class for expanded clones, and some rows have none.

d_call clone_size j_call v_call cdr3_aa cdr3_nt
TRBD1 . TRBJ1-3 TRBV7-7 CASSSGTGAGNTIYF TGTGCCAGCAGCTCCGGGACAGGGGCTGGAAACACCATATATTTT
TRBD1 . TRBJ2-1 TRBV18 CASSQQGNEQFF TGTGCCAGCTCTCAACAGGGGAATGAGCAGTTCTTC
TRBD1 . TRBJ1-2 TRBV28 CASRTARQGAYGYTF TGTGCCAGCAGGACGGCCCGACAGGGGGCTTATGGCTACACCTTC
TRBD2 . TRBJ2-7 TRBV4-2 CASSQSTSGSDYEQYF TGTGCCAGCAGCCAGTCCACTAGCGGGAGTGACTACGAGCAGTACTTC
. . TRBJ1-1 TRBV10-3 CAISEGHHMNTEAFF TGTGCCATCAGTGAGGGACACCACATGAACACTGAAGCTTTCTTT
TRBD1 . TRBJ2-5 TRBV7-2 CASSLMGTGEETQYF TGTGCCAGCAGCTTAATGGGGACAGGGGAGGAGACCCAGTACTTC
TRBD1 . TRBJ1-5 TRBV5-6 CASSLGQGGQPQHF TGTGCCAGCAGCCTGGGACAGGGGGGTCAGCCCCAGCATTTT
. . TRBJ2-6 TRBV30 CAWSATQGLLQANVLTF TGTGCCTGGAGCGCCACCCAGGGACTGCTTCAGGCCAACGTCCTGACTTTC
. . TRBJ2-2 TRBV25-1 CASSENDGPRGVGELFF TGTGCCAGCAGTGAGAATGATGGTCCCAGGGGCGTCGGGGAGCTGTTTTTT
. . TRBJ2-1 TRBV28 CASRLAGNEQFF TGTGCCAGCAGGCTGGCTGGCAATGAGCAGTTCTTC
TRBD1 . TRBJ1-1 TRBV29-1 CSVNRGNTEAFF TGCAGCGTCAACAGGGGGAACACTGAAGCTTTCTTT
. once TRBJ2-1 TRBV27 CASSSWDTSVGSQFF TGTGCCAGCAGTTCCTGGGACACTAGCGTGGGCTCGCAGTTCTTC
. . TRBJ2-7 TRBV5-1 CASSLVGTGQGGEQYF TGCGCCAGCAGCTTGGTTGGTACAGGGCAAGGGGGCGAGCAGTACTTC
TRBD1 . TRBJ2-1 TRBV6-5 CASSSGTGLTNEQFF TGTGCCAGCAGTTCGGGGACAGGGTTGACAAATGAGCAGTTCTTC
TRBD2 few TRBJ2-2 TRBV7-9 CASSTRGLAGAPGSGELFF TGTGCCAGCAGCACCCGGGGACTAGCGGGAGCACCGGGGTCCGGGGAGCTGTTTTTT
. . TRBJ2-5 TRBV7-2 CASSMRLETQYF TGTGCCAGCAGCATGCGACTAGAGACCCAGTACTTC
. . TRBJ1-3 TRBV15 CATSRVVYGNTIYF TGTGCCACCAGCAGAGTGGTATATGGAAACACCATATATTTT
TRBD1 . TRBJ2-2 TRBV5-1 CASTRQGGTGELFF TGCGCCAGCACCCGACAGGGCGGCACCGGGGAGCTGTTTTTT
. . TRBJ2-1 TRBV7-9 CASSLSRGGEQFF TGTGCCAGCAGCTTATCAAGGGGCGGTGAGCAGTTCTTC
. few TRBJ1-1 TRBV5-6 CASSLGPMSAFF TGTGCCAGCAGCTTGGGACCCATGAGCGCTTTCTTT
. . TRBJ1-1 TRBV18 CASSPGMGGTEAFF TGTGCCAGCTCACCAGGGATGGGGGGCACTGAAGCTTTCTTT
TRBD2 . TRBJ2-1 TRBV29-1 CSVDPSGTNQFTYNEQFF TGCAGCGTTGACCCTAGCGGGACCAACCAGTTTACCTACAATGAGCAGTTCTTC
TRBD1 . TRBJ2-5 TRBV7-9 CASSAGQAGETQYF TGTGCCAGCAGCGCAGGACAGGCGGGAGAGACCCAGTACTTC
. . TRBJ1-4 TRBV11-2 CASSLGQGYNEKLFF TGTGCCAGCAGCTTAGGGCAGGGATATAATGAAAAACTGTTTTTT
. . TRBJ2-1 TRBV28 CASSRLGGAFNEQFF TGTGCCAGCAGTCGACTAGGTGGAGCCTTCAATGAGCAGTTCTTC
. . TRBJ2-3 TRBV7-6 CASSLGTTLDTQYF TGTGCCAGCAGCTTAGGGACTACTCTAGATACGCAGTATTTT
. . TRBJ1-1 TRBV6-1 CASSEVGTEAFF TGTGCCAGCAGTGAAGTAGGGACTGAAGCTTTCTTT
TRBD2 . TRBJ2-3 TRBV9 CASSDQAGTGDTQYF TGTGCCAGCAGCGATCAAGCGGGGACGGGAGATACGCAGTATTTT
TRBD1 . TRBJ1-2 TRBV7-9 CASSLAPGTGGDYGYTF TGTGCCAGCAGCTTAGCACCCGGGACAGGGGGCGACTATGGCTACACCTTC
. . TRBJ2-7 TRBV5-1 CASSLGSFLEQYF TGCGCCAGCAGCTTGGGCAGCTTTTTGGAGCAGTACTTC
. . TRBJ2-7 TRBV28 CASSAPGGRRGEQYF TGTGCCAGCAGTGCCCCCGGGGGGCGTCGGGGCGAGCAGTACTTC
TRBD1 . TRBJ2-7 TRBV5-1 CASSLRTGVYEQYF TGCGCCAGCAGCTTGCGTACAGGGGTCTACGAGCAGTACTTC
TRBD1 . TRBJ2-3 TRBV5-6 CASSPTGGTTDTQYF TGTGCCAGCAGCCCCACAGGGGGAACCACAGATACGCAGTATTTT
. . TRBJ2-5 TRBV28 CASSSAVRRQRETQYF TGTGCCAGCAGTTCGGCCGTCCGTAGGCAGCGTGAGACCCAGTACTTC
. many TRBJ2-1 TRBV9 CASSQEGVADPDEQFF TGTGCCAGCAGCCAAGAGGGGGTAGCGGACCCGGATGAGCAGTTCTTC
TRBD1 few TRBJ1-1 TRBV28 CASSLGTGNTEAFF TGTGCCAGCAGTTTAGGGACAGGGAACACTGAAGCTTTCTTT
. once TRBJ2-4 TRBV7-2 CASSPLLAKNIQYF TGTGCCAGCAGCCCTTTACTAGCCAAAAACATTCAGTACTTC
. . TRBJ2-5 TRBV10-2 CASMLQRAGGTQYF TGCGCCAGCATGCTCCAGCGGGCTGGGGGGACCCAGTACTTC
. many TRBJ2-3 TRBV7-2 CASSLSGATAGDTQYF TGTGCCAGCAGCTTAAGTGGGGCTACCGCCGGGGATACGCAGTATTTT
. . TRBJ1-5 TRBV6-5 CASSYSGGQQPQHF TGTGCCAGCAGTTACTCGGGGGGGCAACAGCCCCAGCATTTT
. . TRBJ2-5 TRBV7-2 CASSLAGHGETQYF TGTGCCAGCAGCTTAGCCGGACATGGAGAGACCCAGTACTTC
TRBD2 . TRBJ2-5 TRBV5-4 CASSLVAGAETQYF TGTGCCAGCAGCTTGGTAGCGGGAGCCGAGACCCAGTACTTC
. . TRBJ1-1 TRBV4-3 CASSQREGFEINTEAFF TGCGCCAGCAGCCAAAGGGAGGGTTTCGAGATCAACACTGAAGCTTTCTTT
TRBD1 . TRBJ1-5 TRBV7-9 CASSSSGGNQPQHF TGTGCCAGCAGCTCATCAGGGGGAAATCAGCCCCAGCATTTT
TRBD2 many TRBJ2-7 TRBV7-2 CASSLGSSGSYEQYF TGTGCCAGCAGCTTAGGGTCTAGCGGGAGCTACGAGCAGTACTTC
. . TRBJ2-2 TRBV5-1 CASSLGWGRTGELFF TGCGCCAGCAGCTTGGGTTGGGGGAGAACCGGGGAGCTGTTTTTT
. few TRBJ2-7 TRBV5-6 CASSSTMGDEQYF TGTGCCAGCAGCTCCACGATGGGAGACGAGCAGTACTTC
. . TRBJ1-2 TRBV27 CASSGPGARDGYTF TGTGCCAGCAGTGGACCAGGGGCGCGGGATGGCTACACCTTC
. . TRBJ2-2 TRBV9 CASSVIRTGELFF TGTGCCAGCAGCGTAATTAGAACGGGGGAGCTGTTTTTT
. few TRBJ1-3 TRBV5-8 CASSRGPQPGNTIYF TGTGCCAGCAGCCGGGGTCCACAGCCTGGAAACACCATATATTTT
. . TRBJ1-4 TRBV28 CASRPDGNEKLFF TGTGCCAGCAGGCCTGATGGGAATGAAAAACTGTTTTTT
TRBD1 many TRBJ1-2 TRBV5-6 CASSWDGQGTNYGYTF TGTGCCAGCAGCTGGGATGGACAGGGGACAAACTATGGCTACACCTTC
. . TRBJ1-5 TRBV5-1 CASSLLGEDQPQHF TGCGCCAGCAGCTTGCTTGGGGAGGATCAGCCCCAGCATTTT